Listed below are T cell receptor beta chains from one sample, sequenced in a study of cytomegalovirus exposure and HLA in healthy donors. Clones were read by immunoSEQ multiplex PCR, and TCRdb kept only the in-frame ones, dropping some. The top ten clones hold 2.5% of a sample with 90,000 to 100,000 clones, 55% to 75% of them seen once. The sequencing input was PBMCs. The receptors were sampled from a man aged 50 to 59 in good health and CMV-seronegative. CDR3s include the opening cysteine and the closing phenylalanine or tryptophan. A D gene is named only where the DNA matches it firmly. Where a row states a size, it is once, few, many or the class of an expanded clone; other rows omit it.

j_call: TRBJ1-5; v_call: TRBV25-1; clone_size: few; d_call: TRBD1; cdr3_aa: CASSPGTGISNQPQHF; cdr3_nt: TGTGCCAGCAGTCCCGGGACAGGGATCAGCAATCAGCCCCAGCATTTT
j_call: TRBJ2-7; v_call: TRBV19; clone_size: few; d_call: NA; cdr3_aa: CASRNRATGGEQYF; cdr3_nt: TGTGCCAGTAGAAACAGGGCAACTGGCGGCGAGCAGTACTTC
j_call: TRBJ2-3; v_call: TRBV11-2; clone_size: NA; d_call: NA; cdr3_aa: CASSLTRADTQYF; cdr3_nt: TGTGCCAGCAGCTTAACGCGGGCAGATACGCAGTATTTT
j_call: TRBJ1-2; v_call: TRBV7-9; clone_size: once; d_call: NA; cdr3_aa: CASSPGVNYGYTF; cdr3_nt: TGTGCCAGCAGCCCCGGGGTAAACTATGGCTACACCTTC
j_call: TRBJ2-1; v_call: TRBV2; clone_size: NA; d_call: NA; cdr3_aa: CASRAFVHNEQFF; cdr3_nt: TGTGCCAGCAGGGCTTTTGTTCACAATGAGCAGTTCTTC
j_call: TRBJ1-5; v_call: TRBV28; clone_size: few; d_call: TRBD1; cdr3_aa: CASSLSGAGGKNQPQHF; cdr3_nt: TGTGCCAGCAGTTTATCGGGGGCAGGGGGTAAGAATCAGCCCCAGCATTTT
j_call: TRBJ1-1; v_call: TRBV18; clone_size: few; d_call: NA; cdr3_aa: CASSPQTENTEAFF; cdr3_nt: TGTGCCAGCTCACCACAGACAGAGAACACTGAAGCTTTCTTT
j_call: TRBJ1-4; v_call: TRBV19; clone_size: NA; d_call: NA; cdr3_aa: CASSSGRTNEKLFF; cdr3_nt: TGTGCCAGTAGTTCAGGGAGGACTAATGAAAAACTGTTTTTT
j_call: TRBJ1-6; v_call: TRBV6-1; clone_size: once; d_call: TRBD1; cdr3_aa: CASSGQGYNSPLHF; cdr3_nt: TGTGCCAGCAGTGGACAGGGCTATAATTCACCCCTCCACTTT
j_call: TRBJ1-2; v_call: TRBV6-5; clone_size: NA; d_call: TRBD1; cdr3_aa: CASSYARTGGNYGYTF; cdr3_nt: TGTGCCAGCAGTTACGCCCGGACAGGGGGTAACTATGGCTACACCTTC
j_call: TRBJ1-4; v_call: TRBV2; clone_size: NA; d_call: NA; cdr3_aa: CASSGERGGVEKLFF; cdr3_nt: TGTGCCAGCAGTGGGGAGAGGGGAGGAGTTGAAAAACTGTTTTTT
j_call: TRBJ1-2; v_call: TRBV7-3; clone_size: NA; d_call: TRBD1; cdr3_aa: CASSQDREGGYTF; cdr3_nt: TGTGCCAGCAGCCAGGACAGGGAAGGCGGCTACACCTTC
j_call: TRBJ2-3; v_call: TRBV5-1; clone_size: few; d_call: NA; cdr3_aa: CASQVQTSTDTQYF; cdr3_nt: TGCGCCTCCCAGGTCCAGACCAGCACAGATACGCAGTATTTT
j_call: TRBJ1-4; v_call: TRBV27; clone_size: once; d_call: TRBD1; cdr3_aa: CASSSGQGLEKLFF; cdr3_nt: TGTGCCAGCAGTTCGGGACAGGGGCTTGAAAAACTGTTTTTT
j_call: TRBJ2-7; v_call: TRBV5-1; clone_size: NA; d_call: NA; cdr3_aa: CASSLAGSRGYEQYF; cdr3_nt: TGCGCCAGCAGCTTGGCCGGTTCCCGCGGCTACGAGCAGTACTTC
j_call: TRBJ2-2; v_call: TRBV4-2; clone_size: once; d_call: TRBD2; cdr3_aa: CASSRWGSGGASFTGELFF; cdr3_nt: TGTGCCAGCAGCCGTTGGGGTAGCGGGGGGGCAAGTTTCACCGGGGAGCTGTTTTTT
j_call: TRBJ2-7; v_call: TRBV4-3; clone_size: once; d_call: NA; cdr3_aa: CASSQEGAGIYEQYF; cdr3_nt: TGCGCCAGCAGCCAAGAGGGGGCAGGGATCTACGAGCAGTACTTC
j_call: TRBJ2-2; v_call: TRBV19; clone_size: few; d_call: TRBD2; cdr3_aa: CASSISGANTGELFF; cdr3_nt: TGTGCCAGTAGTATTAGCGGGGCGAACACCGGGGAGCTGTTTTTT
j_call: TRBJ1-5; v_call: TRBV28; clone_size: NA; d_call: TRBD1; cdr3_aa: CASIHGQGYSNQPQHF; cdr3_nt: TGTGCCAGCATCCACGGACAGGGGTATAGCAATCAGCCCCAGCATTTT
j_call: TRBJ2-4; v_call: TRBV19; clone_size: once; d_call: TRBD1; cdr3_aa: CATAPRDRGGIQYF; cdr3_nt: TGTGCCACCGCGCCTAGGGACAGGGGAGGCATTCAGTACTTC
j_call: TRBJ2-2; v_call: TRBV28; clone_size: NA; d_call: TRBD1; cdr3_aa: CASTPRDRATGELFF; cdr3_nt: TGTGCCAGCACACCCCGGGACAGGGCCACCGGGGAGCTGTTTTTT
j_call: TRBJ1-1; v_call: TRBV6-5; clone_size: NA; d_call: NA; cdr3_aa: CASSFGGYDTEAFF; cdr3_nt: TGTGCCAGCAGTTTTGGGGGCTATGACACTGAAGCTTTCTTT
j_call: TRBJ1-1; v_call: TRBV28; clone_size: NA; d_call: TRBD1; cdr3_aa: CASSSGRGRGGTEAFF; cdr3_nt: TGTGCCAGCAGTTCGGGAAGGGGGCGGGGGGGTACTGAAGCTTTCTTT
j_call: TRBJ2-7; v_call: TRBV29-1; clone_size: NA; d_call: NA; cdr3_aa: CSVGQSIYEQYF; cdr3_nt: TGCAGCGTTGGACAGAGCATCTACGAGCAGTACTTC
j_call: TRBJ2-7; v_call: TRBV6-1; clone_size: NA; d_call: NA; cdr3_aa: CASSPQRGYEQYF; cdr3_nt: TGTGCCAGCAGCCCCCAGAGAGGGTACGAGCAGTACTTC
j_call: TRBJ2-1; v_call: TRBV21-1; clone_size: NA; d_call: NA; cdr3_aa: CASRRRTGRHNEQFF; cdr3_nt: TGTGCCAGCAGGAGGAGGACAGGGAGGCACAATGAGCAGTTCTTC
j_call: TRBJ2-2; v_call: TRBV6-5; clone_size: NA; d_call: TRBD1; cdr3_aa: CASRPPGQYTGELFF; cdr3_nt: TGTGCCAGCAGGCCTCCGGGACAGTACACCGGGGAGCTGTTTTTT
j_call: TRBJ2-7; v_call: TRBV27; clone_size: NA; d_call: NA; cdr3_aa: CASSSGSEQYF; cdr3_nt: TGTGCCAGCAGTTCGGGGAGCGAGCAGTACTTC